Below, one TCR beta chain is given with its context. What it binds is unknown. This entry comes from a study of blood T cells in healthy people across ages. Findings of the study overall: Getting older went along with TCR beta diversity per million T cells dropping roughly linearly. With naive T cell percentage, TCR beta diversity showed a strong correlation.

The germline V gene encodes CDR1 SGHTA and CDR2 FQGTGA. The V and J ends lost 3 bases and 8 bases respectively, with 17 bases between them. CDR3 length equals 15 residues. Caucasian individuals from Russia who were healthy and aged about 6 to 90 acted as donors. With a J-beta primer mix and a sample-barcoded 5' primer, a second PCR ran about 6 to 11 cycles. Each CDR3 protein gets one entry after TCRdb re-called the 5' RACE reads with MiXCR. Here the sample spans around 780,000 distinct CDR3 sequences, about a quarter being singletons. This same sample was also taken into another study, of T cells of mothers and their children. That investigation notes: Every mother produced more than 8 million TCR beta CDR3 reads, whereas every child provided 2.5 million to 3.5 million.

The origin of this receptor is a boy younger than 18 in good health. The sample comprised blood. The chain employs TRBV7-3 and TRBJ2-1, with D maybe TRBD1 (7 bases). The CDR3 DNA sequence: TGTGCCAGCAGCTTGGTGCAGGGGGGCAAGGATGAGCAGTTCTTC. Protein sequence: CASSLVQGGKDEQFF.